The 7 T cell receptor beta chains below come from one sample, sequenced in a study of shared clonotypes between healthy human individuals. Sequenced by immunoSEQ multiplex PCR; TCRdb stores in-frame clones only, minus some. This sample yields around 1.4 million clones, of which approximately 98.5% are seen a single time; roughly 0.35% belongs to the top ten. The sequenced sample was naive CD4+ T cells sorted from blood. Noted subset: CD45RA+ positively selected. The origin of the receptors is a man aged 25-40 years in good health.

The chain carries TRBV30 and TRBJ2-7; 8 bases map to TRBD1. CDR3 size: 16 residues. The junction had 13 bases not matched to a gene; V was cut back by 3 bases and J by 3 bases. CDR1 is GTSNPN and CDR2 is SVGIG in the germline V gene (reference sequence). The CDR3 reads CAWRGQDSPSYYEQYF. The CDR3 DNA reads TGTGCCTGGAGGGGACAGGATTCCCCCTCTTACTACGAGCAGTACTTC.

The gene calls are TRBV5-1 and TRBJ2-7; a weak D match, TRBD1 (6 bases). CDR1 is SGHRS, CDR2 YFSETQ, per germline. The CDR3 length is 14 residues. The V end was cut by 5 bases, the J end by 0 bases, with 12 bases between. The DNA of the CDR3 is TGCGCCAGCAGTCCCAACAGGGCCTCCTACGAGCAGTACTTC. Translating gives CASSPNRASYEQYF.

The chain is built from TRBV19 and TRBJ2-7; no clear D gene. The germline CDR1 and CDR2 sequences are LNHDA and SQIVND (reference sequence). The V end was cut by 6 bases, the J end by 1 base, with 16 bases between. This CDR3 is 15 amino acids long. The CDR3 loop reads CASSISPGSSYEQYF. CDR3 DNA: TGTGCCAGTAGCATCAGCCCCGGTTCTTCCTACGAGCAGTACTTC.

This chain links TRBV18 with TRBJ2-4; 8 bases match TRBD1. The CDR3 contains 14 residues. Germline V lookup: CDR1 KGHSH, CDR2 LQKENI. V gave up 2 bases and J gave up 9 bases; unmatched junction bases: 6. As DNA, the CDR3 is TGTGCCAGCTCACCAACAGGGGGAGATGGCATTCAGTACTTC. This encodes CASSPTGGDGIQYF.

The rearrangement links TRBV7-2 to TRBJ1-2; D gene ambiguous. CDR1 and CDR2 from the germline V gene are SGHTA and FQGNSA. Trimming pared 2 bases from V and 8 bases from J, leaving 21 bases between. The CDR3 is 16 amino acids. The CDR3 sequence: CASSLPSGRADAGYTF. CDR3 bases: TGTGCCAGCAGCTTACCATCCGGCCGGGCTGATGCCGGCTACACCTTC.

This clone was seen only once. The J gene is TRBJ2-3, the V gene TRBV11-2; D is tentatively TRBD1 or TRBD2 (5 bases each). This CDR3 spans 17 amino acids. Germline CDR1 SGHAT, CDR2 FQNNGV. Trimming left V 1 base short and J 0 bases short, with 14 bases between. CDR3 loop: CASSLGPGPLSTDTQYF. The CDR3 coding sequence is TGTGCCAGCAGCTTAGGCCCGGGACCTTTAAGCACAGATACGCAGTATTTT. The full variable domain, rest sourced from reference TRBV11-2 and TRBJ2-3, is EAGVAQSPRYKIIEKRQSVAFWCNPISGHATLYWYQQILGQGPKLLIQFQNNGVVDDSQLPKDRFSAERLKGVDSTLKIQPAKLEDSAVYLCASSLGPGPLSTDTQYFGPGTRLTVL.

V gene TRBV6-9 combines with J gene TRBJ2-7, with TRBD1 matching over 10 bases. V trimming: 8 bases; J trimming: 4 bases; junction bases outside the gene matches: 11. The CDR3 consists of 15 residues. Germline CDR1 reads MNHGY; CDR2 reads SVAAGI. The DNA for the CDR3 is TGTGCCAGCCGACGGGACAGGGGTCTGACTTACGAGCAGTACTTC. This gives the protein CASRRDRGLTYEQYF.